Shown below are 22 T cell receptor beta chains from a single sample sequenced in a study of CD8 T cells in ankylosing spondylitis. Using its own MiXCR run on the 5' RACE reads, TCRdb lists one record per CDR3 protein. The sample yields 250,000 to 300,000 distinct CDR3 sequences, around 20% seen once. Input material: blood, either unsorted or a sorted T cell fraction (not recorded which). These receptors originate from a male donor with ankylosing spondylitis or in good health (not recorded which).

The rearrangement joins TRBV5-1 to TRBJ1-1; 9 bases fit TRBD1. The CDR3 runs to 16 residues. The V gene end was trimmed by 1 base and the J gene end by 4 bases; junction bases not matched to a gene: 8. CDR1 is SGHRS and CDR2 is YFSETQ in the germline V gene. In DNA form, the CDR3 reads TGCGCCAGCAGCTTGAATCCGGGACAGGGTTTCACTGAAGCTTTCTTT. Amino acids: CASSLNPGQGFTEAFF.

There are a few counts of this clonotype. This rearrangement joins TRBV29-1 to TRBJ2-1; D gene ambiguous. Germline loops: CDR1 SQVTM, CDR2 ANQGSEA. The CDR3 has 8 amino acids. V was cut by 4 bases and J by 15 bases, with 7 bases left in between. CDR3 nucleotides: TGCAGCGTTGTAGGGCCGTTCTTC. Translating it yields CSVVGPFF.

The rearrangement links TRBV25-1 to TRBJ1-5, with D unclear. Trimming took 8 bases from V and 2 from J, leaving 10 bases between them. Germline lookup yields CDR1 MGHDK and CDR2 SYGVNS. The CDR3 extends over 13 amino acids. Written as DNA, the CDR3 is TGTGCCAGCTCCCAGTCGGGCAATCAGCCCCAGCATTTT. This gives the protein CASSQSGNQPQHF.

Only a few counts were recorded for this clonotype. The rearrangement joins TRBV5-1 to TRBJ1-4; D possibly corresponds to TRBD1 (5 bases). The V gene's germline CDR1 is SGHRS and CDR2 YFSETQ. Trimming took 7 bases from V and 6 from J, leaving 16 bases between them. This CDR3 has 14 residues. The CDR3 DNA reads as TGCGCCAGCCGCAGTAGGGGCACGGATGAAAAACTGTTTTTT. Amino acid sequence: CASRSRGTDEKLFF.

The chain has TRBV20-1 and TRBJ1-6, with D possibly TRBD1 on 6 matching bases. The V gene's germline CDR1 is DFQATT and CDR2 SNEGSKA (reference sequence). The CDR3 sequence is 13 residues long. Trimming pared 6 bases from V and 7 bases from J, leaving 13 bases between. CDR3 sequence (DNA): TGCAGTGCGCACAGGGCTGAGAATTCACCCCTCCACTTT. Protein product: CSAHRAENSPLHF.

As for this clonotype: The final CDR3 position lacks the conserved phenylalanine or tryptophan, pointing to a likely read error. V and J are TRBV7-3 and TRBJ2-1; a weak D match, TRBD2 (7 bases). Germline V gene lookup returns CDR1 SGHTA and CDR2 FQGTGA. Trimming removed 6 bases at V and 4 bases at J, with 13 bases between. The CDR3 is 14 residues long. For the CDR3, the DNA is TGTGCCAGCAGTCAAGGGGGAGGGTACAATGAGCAGTTCTTG. Protein sequence: CASSQGGGYNEQFL.

V is TRBV28 and J is TRBJ2-7; TRBD2 agrees at 8 bases. Per the germline V gene, CDR1 is MDHEN and CDR2 is SYDVKM. The junction had 0 bases not matched to a gene; V was cut back by 5 bases and J by 0 bases. The CDR3 has 13 residues. CDR3 region: CASSGTSSYEQYV. CDR3 DNA: TGTGCCAGCAGTGGGACTAGCTCCTACGAGCAGTACGTC.

The genes are TRBV29-1 and TRBJ1-2, with D perhaps matching TRBD1 (5 bases). The ends were cut back, 5 bases at V and 5 bases at J, with 9 bases in the middle. The CDR3 sequence is 11 residues long. Germline V gives CDR1 SQVTM, CDR2 ANQGSEA. The CDR3 coding sequence is TGCAGCGTTTCCGGGGCATATGGCTACACCTTC. Translated, it gives CSVSGAYGYTF.

This clonotype showed up just a few times. This chain connects TRBV5-6 to TRBJ1-5, with unresolved D. V was cut by 0 bases and J by 3 bases, with 13 bases left in between. Germline lookup yields CDR1 SGHDT and CDR2 YYEEEE. CDR3 length equals 16 residues. CDR3 residues: CASSLAAVAYNQPQHF. The CDR3 DNA follows: TGTGCCAGCAGCTTGGCGGCGGTCGCCTACAATCAGCCCCAGCATTTT.

The chain joins TRBV6-5 to TRBJ1-1; D perhaps matches TRBD1 (6 bases). Germline CDR1 reads MNHEY; CDR2 reads SVGAGI. V was cut by 6 bases and J by 7 bases, with 12 bases left in between. The CDR3 is 12 residues long. The CDR3 loop reads CASSQGPIEAFF. CDR3 bases: TGTGCCAGCAGCCAGGGGCCCATTGAAGCTTTCTTT.

This chain links TRBV5-6 with TRBJ1-1, with 8 bases matching TRBD1. J lost 6 bases, V lost 4 bases, and 8 bases had no gene match. Per germline, CDR1 SGHDT and CDR2 YYEEEE. The CDR3 covers 14 residues. The CDR3 DNA is TGTGCCAGCAGCCAGACAGGGGCGACTGCTGAAGCTTTCTTT. This translates into CASSQTGATAEAFF.

The table lists this clonotype with a few counts. CDR3 nucleotides: TGTGCCAGCAGGGGGGACAGGGGGTTTAATGAGCAGTTCTTC. Amino acid sequence: CASRGDRGFNEQFF. The rearrangement links TRBV28 to TRBJ2-1, with 11 positions matching TRBD1. The J segment lost 7 bases and the V segment lost 6 bases, leaving 5 bases of the junction unmatched. The germline gives CDR1 MDHEN, CDR2 SYDVKM. There are 14 residues in the CDR3.

V is TRBV7-3 and J is TRBJ2-3; no definite D call. This CDR3 region has 13 residues. The V end lost 4 bases, the J end lost 5 bases, and 10 bases lay between the germline ends. From germline, CDR1 is SGHTA and CDR2 FQGTGA. CDR3 sequence reads: CASSYRAIDTQYF. Here the CDR3 DNA reads TGTGCCAGCAGCTATCGGGCGATAGATACGCAGTATTTT.

J is TRBJ2-7 and V is TRBV28; TRBD1 aligns across 7 bases. This CDR3 is 19 amino acids long. CDR1 and CDR2 (germline): MDHEN, SYDVKM. This CDR3 reads CASSLGMTSTDRLFPPYAV. The CDR3 bases are TGTGCCAGCAGTTTAGGGATGACAAGTACGGACAGGCTCTTCCCCCCGTACGCCGTC.

With respect to this clonotype: This sequence may be a read error, since a much larger clone differs from it by one base. CDR3 nucleotide sequence: TGTGCCAGTGGGGGGATTGTAGCTTTCTTT. This codes for CASGGIVAFF. The genes are TRBV10-3 and TRBJ1-1; a possible D gene is TRBD1 (5 bases). Per germline, CDR1 ENHRY and CDR2 SYGVKD. V was shortened by 10 bases and J by 10 bases, with 13 bases between the two germline ends. The length of the CDR3 is 10 residues.

This clonotype has ten or more counts. V gene TRBV12-3 or TRBV12-4 combines with J gene TRBJ2-3, with D possibly being TRBD2 (6 bases). Trimming took off 5 bases at V and 0 bases at J, with 18 bases between the two ends. The length of the CDR3 is 17 residues. CDR3 sequence reads: CASSPPAGGGSTDTQYF. The CDR3 DNA is TGTGCCAGCAGTCCACCCGCGGGTGGGGGGAGCACAGATACGCAGTATTTT.

This clonotype was detected a few times. The rearrangement links TRBV28 to TRBJ2-7; 10 bases are shared with TRBD1. CDR3 length equals 15 residues. V gave up 5 bases and J gave up 0 bases; unmatched junction bases: 4. The V gene's germline CDR1 is MDHEN and CDR2 SYDVKM. CDR3 DNA: TGTGCCAGCAGTACCCGGGACAGGGGCTCCTACGAGCAGTACGTC. It is translated as CASSTRDRGSYEQYV.

This clonotype was seen a few times. The chain is built from TRBV29-1 and TRBJ2-2, with a possible D match to TRBD2 (6 bases). The CDR3 is 14 residues long. Trimming left V 4 bases short and J 4 bases short, with 13 bases between. CDR1 is SQVTM, CDR2 ANQGSEA, per germline. The CDR3 protein is CSVGLEGRTGELFF. The DNA for the CDR3 is TGCAGCGTTGGACTAGAGGGACGCACCGGGGAGCTGTTTTTT.

The V and J genes are TRBV25-1 and TRBJ2-5; the match to TRBD1 covers 12 bases. The trim removed 0 bases at V and 7 bases at J, leaving 6 bases unmatched. Germline lookup yields CDR1 MGHDK and CDR2 SYGVNS. There are 16 residues in the CDR3. CDR3: CASSEYGTGGMGTQYF. The CDR3 coding sequence is TGTGCCAGCAGTGAATACGGGACAGGGGGCATGGGGACCCAGTACTTC.

The V gene is TRBV20-1, the J gene TRBJ2-1; D ambiguous. V gave up 5 bases and J gave up 8 bases, with 7 bases separating them. CDR1 is DFQATT, CDR2 SNEGSKA, per germline (reference sequence). The CDR3 contains 10 residues. In DNA form, the CDR3 reads TGCAGTGCTCTTGCAGATGAGCAGTTCTTC. As protein: CSALADEQFF.

The CDR3 DNA follows: TGCGCCAACAGAATTACAGGGTCGTACACTGAAGCTTTCTTT. Amino acids: CANRITGSYTEAFF. J is TRBJ1-1 and V is TRBV5-1; D perhaps matches TRBD1 (6 bases). Trimming removed 9 bases from V and 3 bases from J, with 18 bases in between. This CDR3 spans 14 amino acids. Germline CDR1 and CDR2: SGHRS and YFSETQ.

The chain joins TRBV20-1 to TRBJ2-2; 13 bases map to TRBD2. The CDR3 consists of 17 residues. V lost 1 base to trimming and J lost 8 bases; unmatched junction nucleotides: 10. The V gene's germline CDR1 is DFQATT and CDR2 SNEGSKA (reference sequence). The CDR3 sequence: CSARAGLAGQRRGELFF. CDR3 nucleotides: TGCAGTGCTAGAGCGGGACTAGCGGGACAAAGACGGGGGGAGCTGTTTTTT.